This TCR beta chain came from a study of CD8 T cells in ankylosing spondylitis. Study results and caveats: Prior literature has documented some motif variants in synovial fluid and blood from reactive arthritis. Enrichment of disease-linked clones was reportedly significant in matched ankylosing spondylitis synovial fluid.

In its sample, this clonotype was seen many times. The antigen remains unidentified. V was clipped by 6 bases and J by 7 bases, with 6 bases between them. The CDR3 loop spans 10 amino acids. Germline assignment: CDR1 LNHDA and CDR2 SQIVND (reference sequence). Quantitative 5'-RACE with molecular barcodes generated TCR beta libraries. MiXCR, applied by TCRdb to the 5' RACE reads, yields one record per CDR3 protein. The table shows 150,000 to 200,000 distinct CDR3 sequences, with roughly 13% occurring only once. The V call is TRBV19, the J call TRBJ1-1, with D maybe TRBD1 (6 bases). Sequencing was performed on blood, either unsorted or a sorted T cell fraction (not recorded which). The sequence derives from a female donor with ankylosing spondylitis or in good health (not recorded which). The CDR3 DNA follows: TGTGCCAGTAGGGACAGTGAAGCTTTCTTT. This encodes CASRDSEAFF.